These 18 T cell receptor beta chains came from one sample sequenced in a study of PD-1 blockade in classical Hodgkin lymphoma. TCRdb keeps only in-frame clones here, not all; method: immunoSEQ multiplex PCR. The sample includes 150,000 or so clones, around 73% of them seen just once. Every one of the patients relapsed after autologous stem cell transplantation (brentuximab vedotin exposure was variable). Source: peripheral blood mononuclear cells (PBMCs), taken before the second cycle of nivolumab. Source of these receptors: a human donor with classical Hodgkin lymphoma.

This chain connects TRBV10-3 to TRBJ2-3; TRBD2 is a possible D gene (6 bases). CDR1 and CDR2 (germline): ENHRY, SYGVKD. The CDR3 runs to 14 residues. V lost 6 bases and J 0 bases, leaving 10 bases between the germline ends. This CDR3 reads CAIRLSGSTDTQYF. CDR3 in DNA: TGTGCCATCAGGTTGAGCGGGAGCACAGATACGCAGTATTTT.

This clone came up a few times. The genes are TRBV5-8 and TRBJ1-5, with D maybe TRBD1 (5 bases). The CDR3 consists of 17 residues. The germline CDR1 and CDR2 sequences are SGHTS and YDEGEE. V shed 0 bases and J shed 0 bases, with 13 bases lying between them. The CDR3 DNA follows: TGTGCCAGCAGCTTGGGACAGTATCCCTATAGCAATCAGCCCCAGCATTTT. This gives the protein CASSLGQYPYSNQPQHF.

CDR3 DNA sequence: TGTGCCAGCAGTACACAGGCAAGCTCCTACAATGAGCAGTTCTTC. Translation: CASSTQASSYNEQFF. The gene calls are TRBV6-6 and TRBJ2-1; D is perhaps TRBD1 (5 bases). V lost 5 bases and J lost 0, with 11 bases in between. This CDR3 spans 15 amino acids. Germline V lookup: CDR1 MNHNY, CDR2 SVGAGI (reference sequence).

V usage is TRBV7-8 and J usage is TRBJ1-1; weak D call: TRBD1 (5 bases). This CDR3 has 16 residues. The V and J ends lost 1 base and 4 bases respectively, with 16 bases between them. Germline V gene sequence: CDR1 SGHVS, CDR2 FQNEAQ. This CDR3 reads CASSLEVRGAGTEAFF. The CDR3 DNA follows: TGTGCCAGCAGCTTAGAGGTGAGGGGAGCAGGCACTGAAGCTTTCTTT.

In its sample, this clone was seen many times. The gene calls are TRBV29-1 and TRBJ2-7; 7 positions agree with TRBD1. The CDR3 is 13 residues long. After removal of 6 bases from V and 2 bases from J, the junction contained 7 bases not matched to a gene. Germline CDR1 and CDR2: SQVTM and ANQGSEA. The CDR3 protein is CSVDRDSPYEQYF. DNA of the CDR3: TGCAGCGTAGACAGGGATTCCCCCTACGAGCAGTACTTC.

The V call is TRBV28, the J call TRBJ1-3; maybe TRBD1 (5 bases). The V gene lost 6 bases and the J gene lost 6 bases, with 24 bases spanning the gap. The germline V gene encodes CDR1 MDHEN and CDR2 SYDVKM. This CDR3 region has 17 residues. For the CDR3, the DNA is TGTGCCAGCAGCCCGCCCCGCGGGGCGCTAGGGCCAAACACCATATATTTT. Translation: CASSPPRGALGPNTIYF. The full variable domain, in which reference TRBV28 and TRBJ1-3 provide the parts outside the CDR3, is DVKVTQSSRYLVKRTGEKVFLECVQDMDHENMFWYRQDPGLGLRLIYFSYDVKMKEKGDIPEGYSVSREKKERFSLILESASTNQTSMYLCASSPPRGALGPNTIYFGEGSWLTVV.

V usage is TRBV28 and J usage is TRBJ2-7; 13 bases are shared with TRBD2. This CDR3 is built from 16 residues. V shed 3 bases and J 4 bases; nucleotides not matched to a gene: 6. CDR1 and CDR2 (germline): MDHEN, SYDVKM. The CDR3 region is CASSFLGLAGSYEQYF. For the CDR3, the DNA is TGTGCCAGCAGTTTCTTGGGACTAGCGGGATCGTACGAGCAGTACTTC.

The chain employs TRBV28 and TRBJ2-5; D gene ambiguous. The V and J ends lost 3 bases and 4 bases respectively, with 18 bases between them. Per the germline V gene, CDR1 is MDHEN and CDR2 is SYDVKM. The CDR3 contains 16 residues. CDR3 bases: TGTGCCAGCAGTTTCTGGCTAGTAGGAATGGGAGAGACCCAGTACTTC. It translates to CASSFWLVGMGETQYF.

This chain joins TRBV6-5 and TRBJ2-2, with 7 bases that match TRBD2. V gave up 6 bases and J gave up 5 bases; unmatched junction bases: 9. From germline, CDR1 is MNHEY and CDR2 SVGAGI. The CDR3 extends over 15 amino acids. CDR3 in DNA: TGTGCCAGCAGAGGGGCGGGGGTGTGGACCGGGGAGCTGTTTTTT. It translates to CASRGAGVWTGELFF.

V gene TRBV2 combines with J gene TRBJ2-2; TRBD1 might be the D (5 bases). Germline V gives CDR1 SNHLY, CDR2 FYNNEI. V was shortened by 4 bases and J by 2 bases, with 5 bases between the two germline ends. The CDR3 is made up of 13 amino acids. The CDR3 coding sequence is TGTGCCAGCAGTGGGACAAACACCGGGGAGCTGTTTTTT. Encoded protein: CASSGTNTGELFF.

The chain is built from TRBV9 and TRBJ1-1; 8 bases align to TRBD1. With 0 bases clipped from V and 10 bases from J, the junction kept 5 bases outside the gene matches. This CDR3 contains 13 residues. Germline values: CDR1 SGDLS, CDR2 YYNGEE. The CDR3 reads CASSVESQGVAFF. DNA of the CDR3: TGTGCCAGCAGCGTAGAGTCACAGGGGGTAGCTTTCTTT. The variable domain in full, with the rest retrieved from reference TRBV9 and TRBJ1-1, is DSGVTQTPKHLITATGQRVTLRCSPRSGDLSVYWYQQSLDQGLQFLIQYYNGEERAKGNILERFSAQQFPDLHSELNLSSLELGDSALYFCASSVESQGVAFFGQGTRLTVV.

The chain couples TRBV5-4 to TRBJ2-5; 11 nucleotides agree with TRBD2. This CDR3 comprises 16 residues. With V trimmed by 0 bases and J by 2 bases, 3 bases remained unmatched. Per the germline V gene, CDR1 is SGHNT and CDR2 is YYREEE (reference sequence). Here the CDR3 DNA reads TGTGCCAGCAGCTTGGTCCCTAGCGGGGGGCAAGAGACCCAGTACTTC. This codes for CASSLVPSGGQETQYF.

The chain carries TRBV9 and TRBJ1-6, with 8 bases matching TRBD1. Germline values: CDR1 SGDLS, CDR2 YYNGEE. The CDR3 is 17 amino acids. J lost 3 bases, V lost 0 bases, and 5 bases had no gene match. In DNA, the CDR3 is TGTGCCAGCAGCGTAGGGACAGGGACCCTCTATAATTCACCCCTCCACTTT. Its translation is CASSVGTGTLYNSPLHF.

The chain couples TRBV29-1 to TRBJ2-7, with 8 positions matching TRBD2. CDR1 and CDR2 (germline): SQVTM, ANQGSEA. The CDR3 length is 12 residues. With V trimmed by 7 bases and J by 7 bases, 9 bases remained unmatched. Here the CDR3 reads CSATGGPGEQYF. The CDR3 nucleotides are TGCAGCGCGACGGGAGGGCCGGGGGAGCAGTACTTC.

The chain combines TRBV6-1 with TRBJ2-5, with D perhaps matching TRBD2 (5 bases). The V end lost 4 bases, the J end lost 5 bases, and 23 bases lay between the germline ends. Germline V lookup: CDR1 MNHNS, CDR2 SASEGT. The CDR3 is 17 residues long. CDR3 sequence reads: CASSVGLTSTSRETQYF. For the CDR3, the DNA is TGTGCCAGCAGTGTTGGACTTACTTCCACCTCGAGGGAGACCCAGTACTTC.

The chain uses TRBV5-1 and TRBJ2-3; 9 nucleotides align to TRBD1. The germline V gene encodes CDR1 SGHRS and CDR2 YFSETQ. Unmatched junction bases numbered 7, after V lost 4 bases and J lost 1 base. The CDR3 covers 16 residues. The CDR3 here is CASSTGQGRGTDTQYF. CDR3 DNA sequence: TGCGCCAGCAGCACCGGACAGGGGAGGGGCACAGATACGCAGTATTTT.

The table lists this clone with a few counts. This chain uses TRBV7-9 with TRBJ2-1; 13 bases fit TRBD2. This CDR3 spans 16 amino acids. Per germline, CDR1 SEHNR and CDR2 FQNEAQ (reference sequence). V shed 2 bases, J shed 8 bases, and the junction held 6 bases outside the gene matches. The CDR3 nucleotides are TGTGCCAGCAGCTTAACGACTAGCGGGAGGACGGATGAGCAGTTCTTC. Amino acid sequence: CASSLTTSGRTDEQFF. Supplemented by reference TRBV7-9 and TRBJ2-1, the full variable domain reads DTGVSQNPRHKITKRGQNVTFRCDPISEHNRLYWYRQTLGQGPEFLTYFQNEAQLEKSRLLSDRFSAERPKGSFSTLEIQRTEQGDSAMYLCASSLTTSGRTDEQFFGPGTRLTVL.

As concerns this clone: The sample holds other DNA sequences that translate to the same CDR3. V is TRBV7-3 and J is TRBJ1-1; D unclear. The germline V gene has CDR1 SGHTA and CDR2 FQGTGA. The CDR3 has 14 residues. Trimming took off 0 bases at V and 0 bases at J, with 5 bases between the two ends. DNA of the CDR3: TGTGCCAGCAGCTTAACCGGGATGAACACTGAAGCTTTCTTT. It yields the protein CASSLTGMNTEAFF.